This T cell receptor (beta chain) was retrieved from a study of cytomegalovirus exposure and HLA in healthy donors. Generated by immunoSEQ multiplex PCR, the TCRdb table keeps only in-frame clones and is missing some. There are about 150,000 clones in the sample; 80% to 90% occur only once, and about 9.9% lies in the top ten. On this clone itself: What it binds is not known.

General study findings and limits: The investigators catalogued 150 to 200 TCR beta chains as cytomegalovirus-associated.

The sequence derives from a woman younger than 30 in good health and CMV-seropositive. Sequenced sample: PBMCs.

The CDR3 is CASNTGDSYNEQFF. The CDR3 DNA follows: TGTGCCAGCAATACGGGGGACTCCTACAATGAGCAGTTCTTC. The V gene is TRBV9, the J gene TRBJ2-1, with D possibly TRBD2 on 6 matching bases. The germline V gene has CDR1 SGDLS and CDR2 YYNGEE. V lost 6 bases and J lost 0, with 10 bases in between. The CDR3 spans 14 residues.